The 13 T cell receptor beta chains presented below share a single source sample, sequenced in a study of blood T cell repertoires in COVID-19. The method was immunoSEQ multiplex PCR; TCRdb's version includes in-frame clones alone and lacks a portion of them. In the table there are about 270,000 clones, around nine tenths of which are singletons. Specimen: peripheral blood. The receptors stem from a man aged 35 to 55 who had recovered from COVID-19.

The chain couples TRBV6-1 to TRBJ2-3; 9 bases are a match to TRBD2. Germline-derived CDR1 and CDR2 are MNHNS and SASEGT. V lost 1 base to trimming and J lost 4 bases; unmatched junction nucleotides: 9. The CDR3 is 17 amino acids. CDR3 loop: CASSEGMSGGRSDTQYF. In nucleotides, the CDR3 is TGTGCCAGCAGTGAAGGTATGAGCGGGGGGCGCTCAGATACGCAGTATTTT.

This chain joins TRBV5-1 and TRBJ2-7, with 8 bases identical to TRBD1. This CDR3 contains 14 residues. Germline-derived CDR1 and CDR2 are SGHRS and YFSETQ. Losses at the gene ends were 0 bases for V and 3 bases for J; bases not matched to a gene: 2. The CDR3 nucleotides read TGCGCCAGCAGCTTGGCCAGGGGGCTCTACGAGCAGTACTTC. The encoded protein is CASSLARGLYEQYF.

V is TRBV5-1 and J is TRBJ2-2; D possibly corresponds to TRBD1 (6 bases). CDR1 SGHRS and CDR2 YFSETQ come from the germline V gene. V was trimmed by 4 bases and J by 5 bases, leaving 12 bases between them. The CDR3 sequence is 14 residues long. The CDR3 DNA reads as TGCGCCAGCAGCGTCGGACAGATAACCGGGGAGCTGTTTTTT. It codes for CASSVGQITGELFF.

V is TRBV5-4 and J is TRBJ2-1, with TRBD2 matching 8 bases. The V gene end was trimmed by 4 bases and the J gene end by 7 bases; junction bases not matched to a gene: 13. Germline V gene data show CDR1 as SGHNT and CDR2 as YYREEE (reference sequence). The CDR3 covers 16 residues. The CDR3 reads CASSPPGGARLNEQFF. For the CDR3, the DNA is TGTGCCAGCAGCCCACCCGGGGGGGCCAGACTTAATGAGCAGTTCTTC.

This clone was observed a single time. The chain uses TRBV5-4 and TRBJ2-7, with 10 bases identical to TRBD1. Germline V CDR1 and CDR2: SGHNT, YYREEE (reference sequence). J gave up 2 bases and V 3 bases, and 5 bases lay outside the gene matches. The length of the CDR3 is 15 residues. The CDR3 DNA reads TGTGCCAGCAGCTCCCCGGGGACAGGGGCCTACGAGCAGTACTTC. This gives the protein CASSSPGTGAYEQYF.

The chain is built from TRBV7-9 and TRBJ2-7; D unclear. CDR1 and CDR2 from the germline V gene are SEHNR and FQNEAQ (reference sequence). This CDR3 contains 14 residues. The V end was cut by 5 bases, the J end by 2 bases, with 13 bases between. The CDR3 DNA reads TGTGCCAGCAGCCTCTCGGTGGGCACCTACGAGCAGTACTTC. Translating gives CASSLSVGTYEQYF.

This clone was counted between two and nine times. The CDR3 DNA is TGTGCCAGCAGTTGGAGGGCTGCGAACACTGAAGCTTTCTTT. This translates into CASSWRAANTEAFF. This chain joins TRBV6-2 or TRBV6-3 and TRBJ1-1; no firm D call. The CDR3 loop spans 14 amino acids. V lost 4 bases, J lost 1 base, and 10 bases lay in between. CDR1 and CDR2 (germline): MNHEY, SVGEGT.

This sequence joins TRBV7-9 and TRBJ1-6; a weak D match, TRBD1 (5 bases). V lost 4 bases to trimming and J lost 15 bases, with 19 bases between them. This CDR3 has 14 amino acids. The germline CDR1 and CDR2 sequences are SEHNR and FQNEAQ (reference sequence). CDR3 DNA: TGTGCCAGCAGCTCCTCCGGGGGGGGGAGCTACCTCCACTTT. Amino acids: CASSSSGGGSYLHF.

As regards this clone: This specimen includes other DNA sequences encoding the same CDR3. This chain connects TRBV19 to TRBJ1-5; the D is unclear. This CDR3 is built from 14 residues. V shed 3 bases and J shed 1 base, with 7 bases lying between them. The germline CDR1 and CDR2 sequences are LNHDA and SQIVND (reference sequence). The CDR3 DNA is TGTGCCAGTAGTATTGGAGCGAGCAATCAGCCCCAGCATTTT. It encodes CASSIGASNQPQHF.

The CDR3 DNA reads as TGTGCCAGCAGGCAAGGGGTGTCAGCAAGCAATCAGCCCCAGCATTTT. Translation: CASRQGVSASNQPQHF. The V gene is TRBV27, the J gene TRBJ1-5; weak D call: TRBD1 (5 bases). This CDR3 region has 16 residues. Trimming removed 6 bases from V and 1 base from J, with 16 bases in between. CDR1 and CDR2 from the germline V gene are MNHEY and SMNVEV (reference sequence).

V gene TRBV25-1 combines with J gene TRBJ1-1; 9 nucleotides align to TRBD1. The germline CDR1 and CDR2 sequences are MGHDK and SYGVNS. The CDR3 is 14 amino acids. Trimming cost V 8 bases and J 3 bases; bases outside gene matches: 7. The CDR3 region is CASLLRTGDTEAFF. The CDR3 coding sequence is TGTGCCAGCTTACTTAGGACAGGGGACACTGAAGCTTTCTTT.

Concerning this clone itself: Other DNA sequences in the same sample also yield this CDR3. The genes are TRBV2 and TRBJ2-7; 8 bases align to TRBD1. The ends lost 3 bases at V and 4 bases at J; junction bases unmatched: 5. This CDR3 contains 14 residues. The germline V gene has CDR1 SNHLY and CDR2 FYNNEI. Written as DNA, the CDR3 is TGTGCCAGCAGTGAGCAGGGGGCTGGATACGAGCAGTACTTC. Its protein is CASSEQGAGYEQYF.

The CDR3 reads CSAYGTPEAFF. DNA of the CDR3: TGCAGTGCTTATGGGACACCCGAAGCTTTCTTT. This chain uses TRBV20-1 with TRBJ1-1, with D tentatively TRBD1 (6 bases). This CDR3 region has 11 residues. Trimming pared 5 bases from V and 8 bases from J, leaving 12 bases between. Germline CDR1 and CDR2: DFQATT and SNEGSKA (reference sequence).